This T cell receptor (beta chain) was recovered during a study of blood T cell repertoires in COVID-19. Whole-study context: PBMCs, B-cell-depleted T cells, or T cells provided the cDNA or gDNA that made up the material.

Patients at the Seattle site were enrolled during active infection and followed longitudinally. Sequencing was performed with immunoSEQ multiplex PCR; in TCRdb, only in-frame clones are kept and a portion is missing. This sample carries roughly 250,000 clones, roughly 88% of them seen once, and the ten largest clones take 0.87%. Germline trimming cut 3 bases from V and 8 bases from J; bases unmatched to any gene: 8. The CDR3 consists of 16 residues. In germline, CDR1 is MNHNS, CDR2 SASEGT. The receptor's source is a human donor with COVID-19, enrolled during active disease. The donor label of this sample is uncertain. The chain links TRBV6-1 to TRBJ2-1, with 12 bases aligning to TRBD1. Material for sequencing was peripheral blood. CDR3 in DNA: TGTGCCAGCAGTGACTATGCCGGGACAGGGGGCGATGAGCAGTTCTTC. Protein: CASSDYAGTGGDEQFF.